Described below is a single TCR beta chain sequence and its context. Its antigen is still unknown. The sample holds no much larger clone one base away, and base qualities are not on file. Library generation was performed with 5' RACE. TCRdb lists the instrument as Illumina HiSeq 2500. A second roughly 7 to 11 cycle PCR used a sample-barcoded 5' primer and a J-beta primer mix. A unique molecular identifier was introduced onto each TCR beta cDNA molecule by a template-switch 5' adaptor carrying 12 random nucleotides. At least 2.5 million CDR3-containing paired-end reads were obtained from each sample. All of the RNA was converted into first-strand cDNA using the Mint cDNA synthesis kit, with a TRBC-specific oligonucleotide serving as the primer. Following uracil-DNA glycosylase treatment, a first 18-cycle PCR with universal primers M1SS and BC2_uni_R was performed on all cDNA. Processing in the source paper ran as follows. Each sample was normalized by randomly selecting 1 million high-quality reads, each carrying a distinct molecular identifier. Reads sharing molecular identifiers were discarded rather than binned into consensus sequences. CDR3 identification, clonotype clustering and error correction used MiTCR with a Q25 quality threshold and the strictest error-elimination algorithm. A nonparametric unseen species model with Euler transformation was used to estimate lower-bound total TCR beta diversity. TCRdb trimmed public reads at Q25 via fastp, called clones via MiXCR and kept in-frame beta chains. CDR3 protein duplicates are merged, each entry listing the most common genes and DNA. TCRdb's processing, not the authors', yielded these V and J calls. This sample has about 1.6 million distinct CDR3 sequences in its table, and approximately 32% of those were observed once. Clones ranked in the top ten supply roughly 10% of the sample.

The data are from a study of blood T cells in healthy people across ages (dated by TCRdb to between 2014 and 2017). General notes on the study: Template switching captured roughly one uniquely barcoded TCR beta cDNA molecule per two T cells in model experiments. To track age-related changes in TCR beta repertoire diversity, the study relied on deep sequencing normalized with unique cDNA molecular identifiers. The donors were split into four age groups: young (average around 17 years), middle-aged (39), aged (about 56) and long-lived (roughly 86). To avoid experimental bias, donors of different ages were distributed randomly across sequencing lanes. Two additional independent replicas of 1 million unique cDNA reads from the same blood draw were analyzed for two donors (one aged 18 to 30 and one aged 80 or older).

Donors were roughly 40 systemically healthy Caucasian individuals from Russia aged roughly 6 to 90 years. Around 9.7 milliliters of peripheral blood were collected from each donor into EDTA-treated Vacutainer tubes. Ficoll-Paque density-gradient centrifugation was used to isolate PBMCs, with at least 7 million per sample. Trizol reagent was used to extract total RNA from PBMCs, with at least 6 micrograms per sample. For every donor, flow cytometry on a PBMC aliquot measured the percentage of naive CD45RAhigh/CD27high T cells. Here is what the overall study found, with its caveats: Estimates of total diversity based on one million sequenced T cells were considered lower bounds and underestimates. As age increased, observed TCR beta diversity per million T cells dropped in a roughly linear way, and a significant reduction was already evident by age roughly 40. Conclusive comparison of naive and antigen-experienced compartments was prevented by the profiling of bulk unsorted PBMCs. Observed TCR beta diversity correlated strongly with the percentage of naive T cells measured by flow cytometry. Donor CMV infection status was unknown, potentially confounding age-related changes in expanded clonotypes. The long-lived group showed more naive CD4+ T cells, fewer expanded clones and increased TCR diversity than the aged group, suggesting age selection.

The germline V gene (reference sequence) specifies DFQATT as CDR1 and SNEGSKA as CDR2. The V end gives up 5 bases and the J end 6 bases, leaving 10 bases in the junction not matched to a gene. Including cysteine and phenylalanine, the CDR3 has 15 amino acids. Of all the DNA, just the CDR3 is kept, 45 bases in frame from base 1. The source material was blood. The sequence joins TRBV20-1 to TRBJ2-1, with TRBD2 identical over 10 junction bases. This receptor was taken from a woman aged 25 to 39 in good health. The DNA is TGCAGTGCTCGGTCCGGGACTAGCGAGGGCAATGAGCAGTTCTTC. This encodes CSARSGTSEGNEQFF.